One and the same sample provided the 17 T cell receptor beta chains below, sequenced in a study of CD8+CD57+ T cells in acquired aplastic anemia. The study profiled TCR beta VDJ and CDR3 using genomic DNA as template. Via MiXCR, TCRdb re-called the reads, giving one row per CDR3 protein. Of hundreds of thousands of distinct CDR3 sequences listed, roughly 64% are singletons. The sequenced sample was sorted CD4+, CD8+, or CD8+CD57+ T cells (not recorded which) from PBMCs. The receptors originated from a human donor in good health, serving as a control.

This chain joins TRBV20-1 and TRBJ1-1, with D maybe TRBD1 (6 bases). Germline loops: CDR1 DFQATT, CDR2 SNEGSKA (reference sequence). The CDR3 loop spans 11 amino acids. V was cut by 3 bases and J by 10 bases, with 12 bases left in between. The CDR3 sequence: CSASPPRGAFF. CDR3 nucleotides: TGCAGTGCTAGCCCTCCCAGGGGAGCTTTCTTT.

This clonotype showed up many times. V is TRBV4-1 and J is TRBJ1-4, with 7 bases lining up with TRBD1. The CDR3 length is 14 residues. The germline V gene has CDR1 MGHRA and CDR2 YSYEKL. Trimming cost V 5 bases and J 4 bases; bases outside gene matches: 4. The CDR3 DNA sequence: TGCGCCAGCAGCTTGGGACAGAATAATGAAAAACTGTTTTTT. Translated: CASSLGQNNEKLFF.

This clonotype was counted at least ten times. The chain combines TRBV7-9 with TRBJ1-4; D is undetermined. Trimming stripped 1 base from V and 5 bases from J, with 17 bases between. The CDR3 covers 17 residues. The germline V gene encodes CDR1 SEHNR and CDR2 FQNEAQ (reference sequence). CDR3 residues: CASSLGVNGPANEKLFF. The CDR3 region has the DNA TGTGCCAGCAGCTTAGGCGTGAATGGGCCAGCAAATGAAAAACTGTTTTTT. Supplemented by reference TRBV7-9 and TRBJ1-4, the full variable domain reads DTGVSQNPRHKITKRGQNVTFRCDPISEHNRLYWYRQTLGQGPEFLTYFQNEAQLEKSRLLSDRFSAERPKGSFSTLEIQRTEQGDSAMYLCASSLGVNGPANEKLFFGSGTQLSVL.

This clonotype occurred a few times. The chain uses TRBV10-3 and TRBJ2-1, with 7 bases identical to TRBD1. CDR3 size: 15 residues. In germline, CDR1 is ENHRY, CDR2 SYGVKD. V shed 7 bases, J shed 0 bases, and the junction held 6 bases outside the gene matches. CDR3 loop: CAITKDRNSYNEQFF. The CDR3 DNA sequence: TGTGCCATCACCAAGGACAGGAACTCCTACAATGAGCAGTTCTTC.

This clonotype was observed once. The rearrangement joins TRBV5-6 to TRBJ1-1; D uncertain. Germline lookup yields CDR1 SGHDT and CDR2 YYEEEE. This CDR3 is built from 14 residues. V shed 3 bases and J shed 1 base, with 10 bases lying between them. The CDR3 DNA is TGTGCCAGCAGCTCGTCAACGGAGAACACTGAAGCTTTCTTT. This encodes CASSSSTENTEAFF.

This clonotype came up many times. The gene calls are TRBV6-2 or TRBV6-3 and TRBJ1-5; 8 bases agree with TRBD1. Trimming removed 6 bases from V and 8 bases from J; junction bases left unmatched: 9. CDR1 is MNHEY, CDR2 SVGEGT, per germline. The CDR3 contains 14 residues. The CDR3 region has the DNA TGTGCCAGCAGCCAACCACAGGGGGGTAAGCCCCAGCATTTT. Translation gives CASSQPQGGKPQHF.

At least ten counts were recorded for this clonotype. V gene TRBV25-1 combines with J gene TRBJ1-2; perhaps TRBD1 as D (6 bases). Germline V lookup: CDR1 MGHDK, CDR2 SYGVNS. V lost 3 bases and J 4 bases, leaving 12 bases between the germline ends. This CDR3 contains 14 residues. The CDR3 region has the DNA TGTGCCAGCAGTGAGGACAGTAGGGCCTATGGCTACACCTTC. Residues: CASSEDSRAYGYTF.

V and J are TRBV12-3 or TRBV12-4 and TRBJ1-5; tentatively, D is TRBD1 (6 bases). The V end lost 5 bases, the J end lost 3 bases, and 11 bases lay between the germline ends. The CDR3 is 14 residues long. CDR3 sequence (DNA): TGTGCCAGCAGTGTCGGACAGAACAATCAGCCCCAGCATTTT. Encoded protein: CASSVGQNNQPQHF.

This clonotype was picked up many times. The rearrangement links TRBV6-5 to TRBJ2-3; possibly TRBD1 for D (6 bases). The germline V gene encodes CDR1 MNHEY and CDR2 SVGAGI. The germline V and J ends were trimmed by 6 bases and 1 base, with 14 bases remaining between them. The CDR3 runs to 15 residues. CDR3 amino acids: CASRPDRRRTDTQYF. The CDR3 nucleotides read TGTGCCAGCAGACCCGACAGGCGCCGCACAGATACGCAGTATTTT.

In regard to this clonotype: One end of the junction fails to match germline, which may point to a read error. The CDR3 nucleotides are TGTGCCAGCAGCCCCAAGACAGGGGCCCGCGCGCAGGCTTTC. Amino acids: CASSPKTGARAQAF. The chain employs TRBV7-3 and TRBJ2-7; TRBD1 matches at 8 bases. Germline V gene sequence: CDR1 SGHTA, CDR2 FQGTGA. CDR3 length: 14 amino acids.

As for this clonotype: Given a much more abundant clone one base away, this may be a read error. The chain joins TRBV4-2 to TRBJ2-3; tentatively, D is TRBD1 or TRBD2 (5 bases each). CDR3 length: 16 amino acids. Germline CDR1 is LGHNA and CDR2 is YNFKEQ. CDR3 nucleotide sequence: TGTGCCAGCGGCCAATTTGAGGGGCGCCGCGAAGATACGCAGTATTTT. The encoded protein is CASGQFEGRREDTQYF.

The rearrangement links TRBV5-6 to TRBJ2-2; a weak D match, TRBD2 (5 bases). This CDR3 spans 13 amino acids. Germline values: CDR1 SGHDT, CDR2 YYEEEE. Trimming shortened V by 2 bases and J by 6 bases, and 8 bases separated the two germline ends. The CDR3 DNA reads as TGTGCCAGCAGCTTCCTAGCCGCCGGGGAGCTGTTTTTT. Its protein product is CASSFLAAGELFF. Based on the CDR3 plus reference TRBV5-6 and TRBJ2-2, the full variable domain is DAGVTQSPTHLIKTRGQQVTLRCSPKSGHDTVSWYQQALGQGPQFIFQYYEEEERQRGNFPDRFSGHQFPNYSSELNVNALLLGDSALYLCASSFLAAGELFFGEGSRLTVL.

This rearrangement joins TRBV7-4 to TRBJ2-5; unclear D gene. This CDR3 is 14 amino acids long. Germline lookup yields CDR1 SGHVT and CDR2 SQSDAQ. V lost 3 bases to trimming and J lost 11 bases, with 19 bases between them. The CDR3, as DNA: TGTGCCAGCAGCTTGGCGCTGTGGGAAGAGGCGCAGTACTTC. Protein product: CASSLALWEEAQYF. The entire variable domain, with the rest obtained from reference TRBV7-4 and TRBJ2-5, is as follows: GAGVSQSPRYKVAKRGRDVALRCDSISGHVTLYWYRQTLGQGSEVLTYSQSDAQRDKSGRPSGRFSAERPERSVSTLKIQRTEQGDSAVYLCASSLALWEEAQYFGPGTRLLVL.

This chain uses TRBV10-3 with TRBJ2-7, with 8 bases lining up with TRBD1. CDR1 is ENHRY, CDR2 SYGVKD, per germline. With V trimmed by 5 bases and J by 2 bases, 11 bases remained unmatched. CDR3 length: 16 residues. The CDR3: CAISRDGQGPTYEQYF. CDR3 sequence (DNA): TGTGCCATCAGTAGAGACGGACAGGGTCCAACCTACGAGCAGTACTTC.

This chain joins TRBV11-3 and TRBJ1-5; no firm D call. This CDR3 region has 15 residues. Per germline, CDR1 SGHNT and CDR2 YENEEA. Trimming left V 5 bases short and J 3 bases short, with 14 bases between. The CDR3 spells CASSPGQANNQPQHF. CDR3 in DNA: TGTGCCAGCAGCCCAGGCCAGGCAAACAATCAGCCCCAGCATTTT.

V usage is TRBV9 and J usage is TRBJ1-4, with D unclear. The CDR3 extends over 15 amino acids. With 4 bases removed from V and 5 bases from J, the gap between germline ends came to 15 bases. The germline V gene has CDR1 SGDLS and CDR2 YYNGEE. CDR3 sequence: CASSFNGIANEKLFF. The CDR3 coding sequence is TGTGCCAGCAGCTTCAACGGCATCGCGAATGAAAAACTGTTTTTT.

This clonotype came up a few times. The CDR3 here is CASSRTGSGNTIYF. As DNA, the CDR3 is TGTGCCAGCAGTCGGACTGGCTCTGGAAACACCATATATTTT. The V and J genes are TRBV6-1 and TRBJ1-3; D ambiguous. This CDR3 region has 14 residues. Germline CDR1 MNHNS, CDR2 SASEGT. Trimming left V 5 bases short and J 0 bases short, with 8 bases between.